This section outlines one T cell receptor (beta chain) sequence together with its context. This clone was seen just once. The antigen it binds to is not known. Base quality data are lacking; no much larger clone is found one base away. V is pruned by 3 bases and J by 9 bases, leaving 7 bases of the junction without a gene match. CDR3 length: 14 amino acids, cysteine to phenylalanine. Just CDR3 DNA is preserved here, 42 bases in frame from base 1. The germline V gene supplies CDR1 SGHRS and CDR2 YFSETQ. Collection of tumor samples took place before definitive surgery or chemotherapy. Genomic DNA was extracted by the MD Anderson Biospecimen Extraction Resource, and TCR sequencing was done by the MD Anderson Cancer Genomics Laboratory. The 90 to 95 tumor samples underwent high-throughput TCR profiling using ImmunoSEQ. Turning to the authors' computational methods: Repertoire diversity metrics included richness (unique productive sequences), clonality, evenness and relatedness; Bhattacharyya coefficient assessed similarity between samples. In a sensitivity analysis, TCRs with fewer than two reads were excluded, and consistent conclusions were obtained. Imported from immuneACCESS, the table was reduced by TCRdb to in-frame sequences with V and J called. These copies leave out some clones; in studies compared against another copy, an unresolved V gene accounts for under half, and the cause of the remainder is not known. The V and J calls and clone size were taken over from that table, and D and trimming were inferred from the DNA. Here the sample has about 28,000 clones; under 90% occur a single time. The ten largest clones capture around 2.3% of the sample.

These data are taken from a study of high-grade serous ovarian cancer treatment subgroups (dated by TCRdb to the early 2020s). General notes on the study: On average, sequencing produced roughly 14,000 reads and under 8,500 unique TCR beta rearrangements for each sample. Each patient contributed one primary tumor and two metastatic tumor samples, giving about a hundred samples in total. Under a laparoscopic triage algorithm, patients with high-grade serous ovarian cancer were grouped by complete gross resection or by neoadjuvant chemotherapy response, and the study profiled the TCR beta repertoires of these patients. The 30-patient cohort included some 10 patients with no residual disease after primary surgery (R0), some 10 excellent NACT responders, and some 10 poor NACT responders.

What the study reported, not specific to this receptor: TCR repertoire analyses were focused on CDR3, and CDR1 and CDR2 were not analyzed. TCR clonal relatedness was found to be positively correlated with neoantigen level and, by trend, with copy number variation and mutation load derived from whole-genome sequencing. Tumors from the same patient had repertoire similarity ranging from roughly 0.1 to 0.8, while tumors from different patients showed almost no similarity. Spatial information was not captured by bulk tumor TCR sequencing, so insight into HGSC tumor complexity and diversity was limited.

Sequenced material: tumor tissue. The chain employs TRBV5-1 and TRBJ2-1, and TRBD2 aligns with 9 junction nucleotides. The TCR sequence derives from a human donor with high-grade serous ovarian cancer. The DNA is TGCGCCAGCAGCTCGAGCGGGAGGAGGGTTGAGCAGTTCTTC. Its protein is CASSSSGRRVEQFF.